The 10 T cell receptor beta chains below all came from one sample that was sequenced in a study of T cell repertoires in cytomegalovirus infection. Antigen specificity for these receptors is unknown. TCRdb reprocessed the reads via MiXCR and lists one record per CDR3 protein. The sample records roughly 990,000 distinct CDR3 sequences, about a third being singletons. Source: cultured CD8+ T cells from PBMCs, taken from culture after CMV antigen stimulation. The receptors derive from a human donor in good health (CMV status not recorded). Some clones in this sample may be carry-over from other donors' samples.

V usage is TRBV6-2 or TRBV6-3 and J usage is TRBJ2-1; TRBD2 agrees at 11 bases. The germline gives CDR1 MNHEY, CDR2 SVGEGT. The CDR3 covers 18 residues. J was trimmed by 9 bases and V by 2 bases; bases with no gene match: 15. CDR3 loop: CASSYSRLAGGSPGEQFF. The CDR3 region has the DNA TGTGCCAGCAGTTACAGTAGGCTAGCGGGGGGTTCCCCCGGTGAGCAGTTCTTC.

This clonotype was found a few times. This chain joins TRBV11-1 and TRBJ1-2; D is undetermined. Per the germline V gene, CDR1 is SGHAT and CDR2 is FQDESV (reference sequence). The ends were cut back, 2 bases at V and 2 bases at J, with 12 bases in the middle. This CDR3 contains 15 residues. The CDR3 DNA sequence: TGTGCCAGCAGCTTACGAGTCGAAGGGAACTATGGCTACACCTTC. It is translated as CASSLRVEGNYGYTF.

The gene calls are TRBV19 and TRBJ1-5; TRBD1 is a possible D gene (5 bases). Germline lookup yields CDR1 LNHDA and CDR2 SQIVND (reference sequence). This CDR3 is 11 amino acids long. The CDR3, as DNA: TGTGCGGCAGGGCGCAATCAGCCCCAGCATTTT. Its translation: CAAGRNQPQHF.

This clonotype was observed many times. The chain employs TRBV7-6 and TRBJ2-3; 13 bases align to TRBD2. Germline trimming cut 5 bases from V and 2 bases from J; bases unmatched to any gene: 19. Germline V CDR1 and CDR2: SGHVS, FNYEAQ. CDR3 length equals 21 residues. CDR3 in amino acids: CASSPTLRQDGLAGATDTQYF. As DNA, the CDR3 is TGTGCCAGCAGCCCAACGTTGAGGCAGGACGGACTAGCGGGGGCCACAGATACGCAGTATTTT.

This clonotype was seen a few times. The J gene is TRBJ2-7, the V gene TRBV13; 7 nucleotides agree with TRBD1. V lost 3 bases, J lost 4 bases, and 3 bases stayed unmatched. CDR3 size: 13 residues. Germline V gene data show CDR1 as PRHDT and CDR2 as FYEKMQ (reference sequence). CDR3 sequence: CASSFEGAYEQYF. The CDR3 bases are TGTGCCAGCAGCTTTGAGGGGGCTTACGAGCAGTACTTC.

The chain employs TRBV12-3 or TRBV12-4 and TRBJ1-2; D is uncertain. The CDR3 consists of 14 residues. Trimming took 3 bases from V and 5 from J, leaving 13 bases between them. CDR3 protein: CASSFGSTLYGYTF. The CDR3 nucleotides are TGTGCCAGCAGTTTTGGTTCGACCCTATATGGCTACACCTTC.

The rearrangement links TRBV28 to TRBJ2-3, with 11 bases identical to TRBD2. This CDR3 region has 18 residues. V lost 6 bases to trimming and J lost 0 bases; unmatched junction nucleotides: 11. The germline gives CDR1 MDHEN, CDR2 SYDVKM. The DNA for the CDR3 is TGTGCCAGCAGCCCATTCTGGACTAGCGGGTTTAGCACAGATACGCAGTATTTT. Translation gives CASSPFWTSGFSTDTQYF.

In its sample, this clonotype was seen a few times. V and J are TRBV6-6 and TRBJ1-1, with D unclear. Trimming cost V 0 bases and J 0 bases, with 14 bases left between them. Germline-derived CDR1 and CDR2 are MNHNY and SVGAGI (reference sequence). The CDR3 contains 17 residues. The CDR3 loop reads CASSYSHTNTMNTEAFF. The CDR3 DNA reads TGTGCCAGCAGTTACTCCCACACTAATACAATGAACACTGAAGCTTTCTTT.

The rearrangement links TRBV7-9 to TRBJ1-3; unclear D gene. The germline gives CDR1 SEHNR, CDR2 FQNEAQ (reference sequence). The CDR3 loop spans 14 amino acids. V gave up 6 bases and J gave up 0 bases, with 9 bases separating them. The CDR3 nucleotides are TGTGCCAGCAGAGAGCCCCACTCTGGAAACACCATATATTTT. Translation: CASREPHSGNTIYF.

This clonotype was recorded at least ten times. CDR3 sequence (DNA): TGTGCCAGCAGCTTAGTAGCAGGGACAAACACTGAAGCTTTCTTT. It encodes CASSLVAGTNTEAFF. This chain joins TRBV7-9 and TRBJ1-1, with D perhaps TRBD1 (6 bases). Trimming shortened V by 1 base and J by 2 bases, and 11 bases separated the two germline ends. The length of the CDR3 is 15 residues. Germline V lookup: CDR1 SEHNR, CDR2 FQNEAQ (reference sequence).